The present entry profiles one TCR beta chain with its context. Its target is not known. This entry belongs to a study of response to subunit inactivated influenza vaccine. General study points: Few new T cells, the authors suggested, are recruited by each seasonal influenza vaccination.

TCRdb recomputed calls from the RT-PCR reads with MiXCR, one row per CDR3 protein. The sample holds just over 300,000 distinct CDR3 sequences, 20% to 25% seen once. The TCR sequence derives from a man aged 50-75 years who received an inactivated influenza vaccine. The specimen was PBMCs from blood, collected about 20 months after vaccination.

The CDR3 DNA reads as TGCAGTGCGGCCGGGACTAGCGGGAGTTGGACAGATACGCAGTATTTT. Protein product: CSAAGTSGSWTDTQYF. This chain links TRBV20-1 with TRBJ2-3; 14 bases match TRBD2. Trimming at V came to 6 bases and at J to 3 bases, leaving 8 bases not matched to a gene. This CDR3 is built from 16 residues. Germline CDR1 and CDR2: DFQATT and SNEGSKA (reference sequence).